This TCR beta chain comes out of a study of CD8+ T cells in alopecia areata (dated by TCRdb to the late 2010s). Turning to the overall study: To study T cell clonal expansion in alopecia areata, the researchers applied high-throughput TCRbeta sequencing to both the C3H/HeJ mouse model and human patients. On the human side, TCRbeta sequencing was run on scalp tissue and on sorted CD4+ and CD8+ peripheral blood T cells from healthy controls and from alopecia areata patients with either patchy or totalis/universalis disease. Clonality in the scalp was compared among normal scalp (n=4), patchy alopecia areata scalp (n=8), and alopecia totalis/universalis scalp (n=8). RNA was obtained with the PAXgene miRNA kit for fixed scalp, the miRNeasy kit for PBMCs, and the RNeasy kit for mouse skin. immunoSEQ multiplex PCR using 35 Vbeta forward primers and 13 Jbeta reverse primers was used to amplify TCRbeta CDR3 regions.

The CDR3, from cysteine to phenylalanine, totals 14 residues. Only CDR3 DNA remains: 42 bases, in frame from the first base. For CDR1 and CDR2, the germline V gene lists LGHNA and YSLEER. V is cut by 0 bases and J by 6 bases, and the space between the germline ends is 9 bases. Results the study describes overall, beyond this receptor: Higher clonality and more expanded CD8+ clones were observed in lesional scalp than in normal scalp, particularly in alopecia totalis/universalis, a finding suggestive of antigenic drive. Shared TCR sequences between patients were less evident than in mice, which may be partly attributable to HLA diversity in the patient population. Scalp TCR repertoire analysis is complicated because resident alphabeta T cells in normal human skin are also sequenced, whereas mouse skin is dominated by gammadelta T cells.

The library was prepared using the immunoSEQ multiplex PCR assay. RNA was extracted from all samples and reverse transcribed into cDNA, which served as template for TCR sequencing. First-strand cDNA was synthesized using SuperScript III with a 2:1 mix of oligo-dT and random hexamers. Amplification bias was assessed with a synthetic immune receptor repertoire, and residual bias was removed computationally. As for the original processing: After raw reads were preprocessed to remove errors, the CDR3 was defined following IMGT conventions as running from the conserved cysteine to phenylalanine. Clonality was computed as 1 minus the Shannon entropy, with the entropy normalized by log2 of the number of productive unique TCRs. Whether scalp clones were CD4 or CD8 was inferred by matching scalp TCRbeta sequences against CD4 and CD8 repertoires sorted from blood. In its TCRdb copy, this immuneACCESS table keeps in-frame sequences only and misses some clones. Where compared with another copy, unresolved V genes explain less than half of these, and the others have no known cause. V and J calls and clone size are copied from that table; D and trimming were computed from the DNA. The sample contains 65,000 to 95,000 clones, just over 50% of them found a single time. The ten largest clones add up to approximately 5.4% of the sample.

Lesional scalp punch biopsies and peripheral blood were obtained from alopecia areata patients. After PBMCs were isolated by density centrifugation and stained for CD3, CD4 and CD8, a FACSAria was used to sort CD4+ and CD8+ T cells. As part of a multicenter biomarker study, untreated alopecia areata patients were recruited. In 5 or 6 patients from the biomarker study, blood CD8+ T cells were sorted further into NKG2D-low and NKG2D-high fractions. This clone came up a few times. Its specific antigen is unknown. No quality values exist for individual bases; no much larger clone is one base distant. The TCR sequence derives from a human donor with alopecia areata. The rearrangement combines TRBV4-3 with TRBJ2-1, with the D gene too uncertain to name. Specimen: NKG2D-high CD8+ T cells sorted from blood. The cell subset or site label here, explained by the study, means: sorted CD8+ NKG2D-high blood T cells. The DNA is TGCGCCAGCAGCCAAGACGATATGGGCAATGAGCAGTTCTTC. It is translated as CASSQDDMGNEQFF.